One sample yielded the 31 T cell receptor beta chains listed below, sequenced in a study of blood T cell repertoires in COVID-19. Sequencing used immunoSEQ multiplex PCR; TCRdb keeps in-frame clones, though not all of them. The sample consists of more than 200,000 clones, about nine tenths of them appearing once. Sequencing was carried out using peripheral blood. These receptors originate from a woman aged 55 to 70 with acute or convalescent COVID-19.

The V and J genes are TRBV9 and TRBJ1-2; D is undetermined. Looked up from germline, CDR1 is SGDLS and CDR2 is YYNGEE. This CDR3 contains 13 residues. V was shortened by 4 bases and J by 4 bases, with 11 bases between the two germline ends. The DNA for the CDR3 is TGTGCCAGCAGCCCAACACCGCTCTATGGCTACACCTTC. It translates to CASSPTPLYGYTF. The full variable domain, completed using reference TRBV9 and TRBJ1-2, is DSGVTQTPKHLITATGQRVTLRCSPRSGDLSVYWYQQSLDQGLQFLIQYYNGEERAKGNILERFSAQQFPDLHSELNLSSLELGDSALYFCASSPTPLYGYTFGSGTRLTVV.

The chain joins TRBV3-1 (or the pseudogene TRBV3-2) to TRBJ2-2; possible D gene TRBD1, 6 bases. This CDR3 is 16 amino acids long. CDR1 and CDR2 (germline): LGHDT, YNNKEL (reference sequence). Trimming cost V 5 bases and J 0 bases, with 13 bases left between them. The DNA for the CDR3 is TGTGCCAGCAGCGCTCCCGGGACAACGAACACCGGGGAGCTGTTTTTT. Protein product: CASSAPGTTNTGELFF.

V usage is TRBV5-6 and J usage is TRBJ1-2; 7 positions agree with TRBD1. This CDR3 is built from 13 residues. Per the germline V gene, CDR1 is SGHDT and CDR2 is YYEEEE. Trimming removed 0 bases from V and 6 bases from J; junction bases left unmatched: 2. The DNA for the CDR3 is TGTGCCAGCAGCTTGGCAGACAGGGATGGCTACACCTTC. It translates to CASSLADRDGYTF.

This clone was detected only once. V usage is TRBV6-5 and J usage is TRBJ1-6; 8 bases are shared with TRBD1. There are 15 residues in the CDR3. The V and J ends lost 0 bases and 7 bases, in that order; junction bases with no gene match: 2. Per the germline V gene, CDR1 is MNHEY and CDR2 is SVGAGI. In DNA form, the CDR3 reads TGTGCCAGCAGTTACTCTGGACAGGGCAATTCACCCCTCCACTTT. This codes for CASSYSGQGNSPLHF.

The genes are TRBV18 and TRBJ2-7; D may be TRBD1 (7 bases). There are 14 residues in the CDR3. From germline, CDR1 is KGHSH and CDR2 LQKENI. V was pared by 2 bases and J by 2 bases, with 10 bases between. CDR3 bases: TGTGCCAGCTCACCAGCGGGACAGCCCTACGAGCAGTACTTC. It is translated as CASSPAGQPYEQYF. The full variable domain, completed using reference TRBV18 and TRBJ2-7, is NAGVMQNPRHLVRRRGQEARLRCSPMKGHSHVYWYRQLPEEGLKFMVYLQKENIIDESGMPKERFSAEFPKEGPSILRIQQVVRGDSAAYFCASSPAGQPYEQYFGPGTRLTVT.

The rearrangement uses TRBV4-3 and TRBJ2-3, with D possibly being TRBD2 (6 bases). Between the trimmed V and J ends, which lost 3 bases and 2 bases, there was a span of 18 bases. From germline, CDR1 is LGHNA and CDR2 YSLEER. The CDR3 is 17 amino acids. This CDR3 is CASSHAGASANTDTQYF. The CDR3 DNA sequence: TGCGCCAGCAGCCATGCCGGGGCTAGCGCGAACACAGATACGCAGTATTTT.

The chain employs TRBV10-3 and TRBJ1-5; D might be TRBD1 (6 bases). This CDR3 contains 16 residues. The V gene lost 0 bases and the J gene lost 2 bases, with 11 bases spanning the gap. From germline, CDR1 is ENHRY and CDR2 SYGVKD. CDR3 DNA: TGTGCCATCAGTGAGTCCGGGGGGCGAGGCAATCAGCCCCAGCATTTT. It codes for CAISESGGRGNQPQHF.

This clone was seen a few times. J is TRBJ1-2 and V is TRBV28; weak D call: TRBD1 (5 bases). Trimming removed 7 bases from V and 1 base from J, with 13 bases in between. The CDR3 contains 14 residues. Looked up from germline, CDR1 is MDHEN and CDR2 is SYDVKM. The CDR3 is CASTPGGYNYGYTF. CDR3 coding DNA: TGTGCCAGCACCCCCGGGGGTTATAACTATGGCTACACCTTC.

V and J are TRBV6-5 and TRBJ2-7; unclear D gene. Germline V lookup: CDR1 MNHEY, CDR2 SVGAGI. V lost 3 bases, J lost 3 bases, and 9 bases lay in between. This CDR3 spans 13 amino acids. Here the CDR3 DNA reads TGTGCCAGCAGTTATTTATCGGGCTACGAGCAGTACTTC. Translated: CASSYLSGYEQYF.

The chain recombines TRBV10-3 with TRBJ1-2; the match to TRBD1 covers 10 bases. The V and J ends lost 6 bases and 5 bases, in that order; junction bases with no gene match: 9. The germline gives CDR1 ENHRY, CDR2 SYGVKD. This CDR3 contains 15 residues. CDR3: CAIRPAGTGDYGYTF. As DNA, the CDR3 is TGTGCCATCAGACCGGCCGGGACAGGGGATTATGGCTACACCTTC.

The chain carries TRBV6-2 or TRBV6-3 and TRBJ1-5; 8 nucleotides line up with TRBD1. Losses at the gene ends were 2 bases for V and 6 bases for J; bases not matched to a gene: 18. The CDR3 runs 19 residues. CDR1 is MNHEY and CDR2 is SVGEGT in the germline V gene. DNA of the CDR3: TGTGCCAGCAGTTACGGTGGCCAGGGGGCTAATTTCCGTAGTCAGCCCCAGCATTTT. As protein: CASSYGGQGANFRSQPQHF.

The chain uses TRBV7-2 and TRBJ1-4, with TRBD1 as a possible D gene (5 bases). V was pared by 3 bases and J by 7 bases, with 15 bases between. This CDR3 has 15 amino acids. The V gene's germline CDR1 is SGHTA and CDR2 FQGNSA. The CDR3 DNA is TGTGCCAGCAGCTTTGGATGGGGGGGAGGTGAAAAACTGTTTTTT. Residues: CASSFGWGGGEKLFF.

The CDR3 spells CASSFPTGVNEKLFF. The CDR3 DNA follows: TGTGCCAGCAGTTTTCCGACAGGGGTTAATGAAAAACTGTTTTTT. The chain is built from TRBV28 and TRBJ1-4; 8 bases map to TRBD1. J lost 4 bases, V lost 3 bases, and 4 bases had no gene match. The CDR3 consists of 15 residues. The germline V gene encodes CDR1 MDHEN and CDR2 SYDVKM.

This chain joins TRBV3-1 (or the pseudogene TRBV3-2) and TRBJ2-7; D is unresolved. Per germline, CDR1 LGHDT and CDR2 YNNKEL (reference sequence). V lost 2 bases and J lost 2, with 10 bases in between. The CDR3 totals 14 residues. The CDR3 loop reads CASSQPDKTYEQYF. The CDR3 region has the DNA TGTGCCAGCAGCCAACCCGACAAGACCTACGAGCAGTACTTC.

The chain uses TRBV5-1 and TRBJ2-1, with 10 bases aligning to TRBD2. With V trimmed by 0 bases and J by 6 bases, 6 bases remained unmatched. The germline V gene encodes CDR1 SGHRS and CDR2 YFSETQ. There are 16 residues in the CDR3. The CDR3 spells CASSLGVAGGLNEQFF. Written as DNA, the CDR3 is TGCGCCAGCAGCTTGGGGGTAGCGGGAGGCCTCAATGAGCAGTTCTTC.

Comments on this clone: One junction end does not reproduce the germline sequence, and a read error may be involved. This chain links TRBV7-7 with TRBJ1-4; D call uncertain. This CDR3 region has 13 residues. Germline values: CDR1 SSHAT, CDR2 FNYEAQ (reference sequence). This CDR3 is CASSPDTNEKLFF. CDR3 in DNA: TGTGCTAGCAGCCCTGACACGAATGAAAAACTGTTTTTT.

This clone has only one observation. The chain uses TRBV5-4 and TRBJ1-1; D unresolved. The CDR3 consists of 15 residues. Germline CDR1 and CDR2: SGHNT and YYREEE (reference sequence). V was trimmed by 5 bases and J by 1 base, leaving 15 bases between them. For the CDR3, the DNA is TGTGCCAGCAGACCCTCGAGGGCCCAGAACACTGAAGCTTTCTTT. This encodes CASRPSRAQNTEAFF. Full variable domain (outside the CDR3, taken from reference TRBV5-4 and TRBJ1-1): ETGVTQSPTHLIKTRGQQVTLRCSSQSGHNTVSWYQQALGQGPQFIFQYYREEENGRGNFPPRFSGLQFPNYSSELNVNALELDDSALYLCASRPSRAQNTEAFFGQGTRLTVV.

The chain joins TRBV27 to TRBJ1-2; a possible D gene is TRBD1 (5 bases). V was pared by 5 bases and J by 3 bases, with 13 bases between. Looked up from germline, CDR1 is MNHEY and CDR2 is SMNVEV (reference sequence). The CDR3 spans 14 residues. The CDR3 sequence: CASSHRGYHYGYTF. The CDR3 DNA is TGTGCCAGCAGTCATAGGGGTTACCACTATGGCTACACCTTC.

The sample holds one count of this clone. The junction shows a germline mismatch at one end, possibly a read error. The chain carries TRBV6-1 and TRBJ2-7; 7 positions agree with TRBD1. Germline values: CDR1 MNHNS, CDR2 SASEGT. The CDR3 consists of 12 residues. Written as DNA, the CDR3 is TGTGCCAGCAGTGAGAGGGGGACAGAAAAGATCTTC. It translates to CASSERGTEKIF.

The chain links TRBV10-2 to TRBJ1-2; D is perhaps TRBD1 (5 bases). The CDR3 contains 12 residues. Germline CDR1 is WSHSY and CDR2 is SAAADI. V lost 0 bases, J lost 6 bases, and 5 bases lay in between. The CDR3 sequence is CASSESGHGYTF. CDR3 sequence (DNA): TGCGCCAGCAGTGAGTCGGGGCATGGCTACACCTTC.

The chain's CDR3 is CASSLGPGLAGGALYEQYF. CDR3 DNA: TGTGCCAGCAGCTTAGGTCCGGGACTAGCGGGAGGTGCCCTCTACGAGCAGTACTTC. V gene TRBV7-6 combines with J gene TRBJ2-7; TRBD2 agrees at 15 bases. This CDR3 region has 19 residues. V shed 1 base and J 3 bases; nucleotides not matched to a gene: 10. Per germline, CDR1 SGHVS and CDR2 FNYEAQ.

V gene TRBV19 combines with J gene TRBJ2-7; unclear D gene. V gave up 3 bases and J gave up 5 bases, with 17 bases separating them. The germline gives CDR1 LNHDA, CDR2 SQIVND (reference sequence). CDR3 length: 15 amino acids. CDR3 nucleotides: TGTGCCAGTAGTATCTCGCGGTTTACTTTGGACGAGCAGTACTTC. This sequence encodes CASSISRFTLDEQYF. The variable domain in full, with the rest retrieved from reference TRBV19 and TRBJ2-7, is DGGITQSPKYLFRKEGQNVTLSCEQNLNHDAMYWYRQDPGQGLRLIYYSQIVNDFQKGDIAEGYSVSREKKESFPLTVTSAQKNPTAFYLCASSISRFTLDEQYFGPGTRLTVT.

This clone was seen a handful of times. The chain employs TRBV12-5 and TRBJ1-5; TRBD1 matches 9 bases. J was trimmed by 1 base and V by 4 bases; bases with no gene match: 14. Germline-derived CDR1 and CDR2 are LGHNT and FRNRAP. The CDR3 covers 19 residues. The CDR3 nucleotides read TGTGCTAGTGGTTCAGCCGGGACAGGGACCATGGGGAGCAATCAGCCCCAGCATTTT. Amino acids: CASGSAGTGTMGSNQPQHF. Drawing the rest from reference TRBV12-5 and TRBJ1-5, the complete variable domain is DARVTQTPRHKVTEMGQEVTMRCQPILGHNTVFWYRQTMMQGLELLAYFRNRAPLDDSGMPKDRFSAEMPDATLATLKIQPSEPRDSAVYFCASGSAGTGTMGSNQPQHFGDGTRLSIL.

Only one count was recorded for this clone. CDR3 in DNA: TGTGCCAGCAGTTACAGGGCTTCACCCCTCCACTTT. This gives the protein CASSYRASPLHF. The V call is TRBV28, the J call TRBJ1-6; perhaps TRBD1 as D (6 bases). From germline, CDR1 is MDHEN and CDR2 SYDVKM. The CDR3 consists of 12 residues. V shed 4 bases and J shed 9 bases, with 7 bases lying between them.

The J gene is TRBJ2-2, the V gene TRBV7-3; no definite D call. Germline V gene sequence: CDR1 SGHTA, CDR2 FQGTGA. V lost 2 bases and J 5 bases, leaving 6 bases between the germline ends. The CDR3 has 13 residues. CDR3: CASSLSRTGELFF. The CDR3 region has the DNA TGTGCCAGCAGCTTATCCCGGACCGGGGAGCTGTTTTTT.

This clone has just one count. This chain joins TRBV18 and TRBJ2-2, with D possibly being TRBD1 (5 bases). Germline CDR1 reads KGHSH; CDR2 reads LQKENI. The CDR3 contains 17 residues. V dropped 0 bases and J dropped 1 base, with 12 bases sitting between them. As DNA, the CDR3 is TGTGCCAGCTCACCACCGCGGTTAAGGGGGAACACCGGGGAGCTGTTTTTT. Protein sequence: CASSPPRLRGNTGELFF.

The V gene is TRBV7-9, the J gene TRBJ1-1, with 12 bases aligning to TRBD1. The CDR3 runs to 15 residues. The germline V gene has CDR1 SEHNR and CDR2 FQNEAQ (reference sequence). The V segment lost 5 bases and the J segment 3 bases; nucleotides outside the gene matches: 4. CDR3 sequence (DNA): TGTGCCAGCAGCAGGGGACAGGGGGCTGACACTGAAGCTTTCTTT. Translating gives CASSRGQGADTEAFF. Full variable domain (rest looked up from reference TRBV7-9 and TRBJ1-1): DTGVSQNPRHKITKRGQNVTFRCDPISEHNRLYWYRQTLGQGPEFLTYFQNEAQLEKSRLLSDRFSAERPKGSFSTLEIQRTEQGDSAMYLCASSRGQGADTEAFFGQGTRLTVV.

This rearrangement joins TRBV19 to TRBJ2-1, with 9 bases fitting TRBD2. Germline lookup yields CDR1 LNHDA and CDR2 SQIVND (reference sequence). V gave up 5 bases and J gave up 3 bases; unmatched junction bases: 5. The CDR3 has 15 amino acids. The DNA of the CDR3 is TGTGCCAGTAGTGGGGTAGCGGGAGTCTACAATGAGCAGTTCTTC. This encodes CASSGVAGVYNEQFF. Full variable domain (rest looked up from reference TRBV19 and TRBJ2-1): DGGITQSPKYLFRKEGQNVTLSCEQNLNHDAMYWYRQDPGQGLRLIYYSQIVNDFQKGDIAEGYSVSREKKESFPLTVTSAQKNPTAFYLCASSGVAGVYNEQFFGPGTRLTVL.

The rearrangement links TRBV15 to TRBJ2-1; 10 positions match TRBD2. Germline loops: CDR1 LNHNV, CDR2 YYDKDF (reference sequence). The ends lost 0 bases at V and 4 bases at J; junction bases unmatched: 15. This CDR3 comprises 20 residues. CDR3 residues: CATSRDPRTSGAHPYNEQFF. CDR3 DNA: TGTGCCACCAGCAGAGATCCCCGGACTAGCGGAGCCCACCCGTACAATGAGCAGTTCTTC. Together with reference TRBV15 and TRBJ2-1, the CDR3 gives the full variable domain: DAMVIQNPRYQVTQFGKPVTLSCSQTLNHNVMYWYQQKSSQAPKLLFHYYDKDFNNEADTPDNFQSRRPNTSFCFLDIRSPGLGDTAMYLCATSRDPRTSGAHPYNEQFFGPGTRLTVL.

The rearrangement links TRBV27 to TRBJ2-1; 9 bases map to TRBD2. Germline V CDR1 and CDR2: MNHEY, SMNVEV (reference sequence). V was clipped by 8 bases and J by 3 bases; unmatched bases: 5. The CDR3 runs 14 residues. CDR3 protein: CASGRLAVYNEQFF. Written as DNA, the CDR3 is TGTGCCAGCGGGAGACTAGCGGTCTACAATGAGCAGTTCTTC.

The chain has TRBV2 and TRBJ1-1; D may be TRBD1 (5 bases). The CDR3 contains 15 residues. V was trimmed by 3 bases and J by 6 bases, leaving 17 bases between them. The germline V gene has CDR1 SNHLY and CDR2 FYNNEI. CDR3 residues: CASSDPAGGKAEAFF. CDR3 bases: TGTGCCAGCAGTGATCCCGCGGGGGGTAAGGCTGAAGCTTTCTTT.